This T cell receptor beta chain was obtained from a study of shared clonotypes between healthy human individuals. This clone was seen just once. Repertoires were generated with immunoSEQ multiplex PCR, while TCRdb's copy carries only in-frame clones and drops some. This table has over a million clones, roughly 96% appearing once. This TCR derives from a man aged 30 to 39 in good health. Sequencing used naive CD4+ T cells sorted from blood. As to subset: CD45RA+ positively selected.

The chain's CDR3 is CASSQRTGRNQPQHF. In nucleotides, the CDR3 is TGCGCCAGCAGTCAGCGGACAGGGCGCAATCAGCCCCAGCATTTT. The chain recombines TRBV23-1 with TRBJ1-5; 8 nucleotides agree with TRBD1. TRBV23-1 is treated as an ORF (open reading frame) with a function not yet certain. V lost 3 bases to trimming and J lost 2 bases; unmatched junction nucleotides: 3. CDR3 length equals 15 residues.